This TCR beta chain came from a study of blood T cell repertoires in COVID-19. Study in general: Italy, Spain and the United States were the sources of the convalescent and acute COVID-19 samples. T cells, B-cell-depleted T cells, or PBMCs provided the cDNA or gDNA that served as material.

Authors' methods: The assay estimated nucleated cells by amplifying reference gene primers. Using immunoSEQ multiplex PCR, the repertoire was profiled, and TCRdb retains in-frame clones only, with some absent. Clone size and the V and J calls come from that table; the DNA yielded D and trimming. Among tens of thousands of clones, around 72% were seen once, and the ten largest hold approximately 2.8%. Germline V CDR1 and CDR2: LGHDT, YNNKEL (reference sequence). The CDR3 is 15 amino acids. V was clipped by 4 bases and J by 10 bases; unmatched bases: 11. The sequencing input was peripheral blood. The TCR originated in a human donor with acute or convalescent COVID-19. The donor label of this sample is uncertain. The rearrangement uses TRBV3-1 (or the pseudogene TRBV3-2) and TRBJ2-1; TRBD2 matches 9 bases. The CDR3, as DNA: TGTGCCAGCAGCCCTGCGATTAGCGGGGGCCCCGAGCAGTTCTTC. Protein: CASSPAISGGPEQFF.